These 21 T cell receptor beta chains came from one sample sequenced in a study of cytomegalovirus exposure and HLA in healthy donors. Amplification used 60 Vbeta primers and 13 Jbeta primers. Sequencing was performed with immunoSEQ multiplex PCR; in TCRdb, only in-frame clones are kept and a portion is missing. The repertoire has 110,000 to 150,000 clones, roughly 75% of them found once; the top ten carry about 2.2%. Sequencing input: PBMCs. These receptors originate from a man under 40 in good health and CMV-seronegative.

V and J are TRBV4-2 and TRBJ2-3, with 13 bases aligning to TRBD2. The germline gives CDR1 LGHNA, CDR2 YNFKEQ. Trimming took 0 bases from V and 5 from J; bases not matched to a gene: 8. The CDR3 contains 18 residues. The CDR3 nucleotides read TGTGCCAGCAGCCAAGAATGGGGGACTAGCGGGGCGGGAGATACGCAGTATTTT. Protein sequence: CASSQEWGTSGAGDTQYF.

The V and J genes are TRBV27 and TRBJ1-3; the D gene is possibly TRBD1 (5 bases). V lost 3 bases and J lost 0, with 12 bases in between. There are 16 residues in the CDR3. Germline V gene sequence: CDR1 MNHEY, CDR2 SMNVEV (reference sequence). The CDR3 loop reads CASSFDWGSSGNTIYF. The CDR3 DNA reads as TGTGCCAGCAGTTTTGATTGGGGCAGCTCTGGAAACACCATATATTTT.

The CDR3 loop reads CASSLVGTDTQYF. The DNA of the CDR3 is TGTGCCAGCAGTTTAGTAGGCACAGATACGCAGTATTTT. The chain has TRBV28 and TRBJ2-3; D is ambiguous. CDR3 size: 13 residues. The V end was cut by 2 bases, the J end by 1 base, with 4 bases between. CDR1 is MDHEN and CDR2 is SYDVKM in the germline V gene.

The chain has TRBV2 and TRBJ1-2, with TRBD1 identical over 7 bases. The CDR3 has 15 residues. J was trimmed by 0 bases and V by 4 bases; bases with no gene match: 5. Germline CDR1 SNHLY, CDR2 FYNNEI. The CDR3 sequence: CASSGTQGANYGYTF. The CDR3 DNA is TGTGCCAGCAGTGGAACCCAGGGGGCTAACTATGGCTACACCTTC.

The chain recombines TRBV28 with TRBJ1-1; 7 bases line up with TRBD1. Germline CDR1 is MDHEN and CDR2 is SYDVKM. The CDR3 runs 17 residues. V trimming: 2 bases; J trimming: 3 bases; junction bases outside the gene matches: 12. CDR3 loop: CASSLLLLTGKDTEAFF. The CDR3 DNA reads TGTGCCAGCAGTTTACTATTATTGACAGGGAAGGACACTGAAGCTTTCTTT.

V is TRBV28 and J is TRBJ2-7; D ambiguous. From germline, CDR1 is MDHEN and CDR2 SYDVKM. CDR3 length equals 12 residues. Trimming left V 8 bases short and J 0 bases short, with 8 bases between. The CDR3 protein is CASETSSYEQYF. The CDR3 coding sequence is TGTGCCAGCGAGACATCCTCCTACGAGCAGTACTTC.

This clone has a single count. The chain carries TRBV16 and TRBJ2-7; tentative D call: TRBD2 (5 bases). V lost 1 base to trimming and J lost 3 bases, with 22 bases between them. Germline-derived CDR1 and CDR2 are KGHSY and FQNENV. This CDR3 is 18 amino acids long. Here the CDR3 reads CASSQWASQPGFDYEQYF. CDR3 coding DNA: TGTGCCAGCAGCCAATGGGCCTCTCAGCCGGGGTTTGACTACGAGCAGTACTTC.

The chain carries TRBV4-1 and TRBJ2-4, with 7 nucleotides matching TRBD2. Germline values: CDR1 MGHRA, CDR2 YSYEKL. The CDR3 is 15 amino acids. The V segment lost 2 bases and the J segment 3 bases; nucleotides outside the gene matches: 4. CDR3 amino acids: CASSQTGRSKNIQYF. The CDR3 DNA follows: TGCGCCAGCAGCCAAACCGGGAGGAGCAAAAACATTCAGTACTTC.

V gene TRBV10-3 combines with J gene TRBJ2-2, with TRBD2 matching over 14 bases. J gave up 4 bases and V 4 bases, and 5 bases lay outside the gene matches. Germline CDR1 is ENHRY and CDR2 is SYGVKD. This CDR3 contains 17 residues. Here the CDR3 reads CAISGTSGRLGTGELFF. The CDR3 coding sequence is TGTGCCATCAGTGGGACTAGCGGGAGGTTGGGCACCGGGGAGCTGTTTTTT.

The chain links TRBV6-1 to TRBJ2-2; perhaps TRBD2 as D (6 bases). V lost 8 bases, J lost 4 bases, and 14 bases lay in between. CDR3 size: 14 residues. Germline values: CDR1 MNHNS, CDR2 SASEGT. The CDR3, as DNA: TGTGCCAGCTTGACGGGAGTCAGCACCGGGGAGCTGTTTTTT. Translated, it gives CASLTGVSTGELFF.

J is TRBJ1-1 and V is TRBV11-2; the D is unclear. This CDR3 contains 13 residues. The V end lost 1 base, the J end lost 4 bases, and 7 bases lay between the germline ends. The germline gives CDR1 SGHAT, CDR2 FQNNGV. The CDR3 coding sequence is TGTGCCAGCAGCTTAGCGCGGTCCACTGAAGCTTTCTTT. It yields the protein CASSLARSTEAFF.

This clone was observed a handful of times. The chain combines TRBV27 with TRBJ1-1; 8 bases are shared with TRBD1. The CDR3 is made up of 14 amino acids. CDR1 and CDR2 from the germline V gene are MNHEY and SMNVEV (reference sequence). With V trimmed by 5 bases and J by 4 bases, 6 bases remained unmatched. CDR3 residues: CASSPRTGSTEAFF. DNA for the CDR3: TGTGCCAGCAGTCCCCGGACAGGGTCCACTGAAGCTTTCTTT.

Many counts were recorded for this clone. This chain joins TRBV30 and TRBJ1-1, with D possibly TRBD1 on 5 matching bases. V lost 2 bases, J lost 0 bases, and 10 bases lay in between. Germline V gives CDR1 GTSNPN, CDR2 SVGIG (reference sequence). The CDR3 length is 14 residues. The DNA of the CDR3 is TGTGCCTGGAGTCCCCCAGGGTTGAACACTGAAGCTTTCTTT. Its translation is CAWSPPGLNTEAFF.

This chain uses TRBV14 with TRBJ2-7, with D possibly TRBD1 on 5 matching bases. V was shortened by 5 bases and J by 2 bases, with 10 bases between the two germline ends. Germline V CDR1 and CDR2: SGHDN, FVKESK. The CDR3 spans 13 residues. The CDR3 DNA sequence: TGTGCCAGCAGCGACAGTGGAGCCTACGAGCAGTACTTC. Protein: CASSDSGAYEQYF.

V is TRBV5-4 and J is TRBJ1-4, with D perhaps matching TRBD1 (6 bases). Germline-derived CDR1 and CDR2 are SGHNT and YYREEE (reference sequence). Trimming removed 4 bases from V and 3 bases from J, with 16 bases in between. The CDR3 has 16 residues. Here the CDR3 reads CASSRYGTKANEKLFF. The CDR3 DNA follows: TGTGCCAGCAGCCGCTACGGGACAAAGGCTAATGAAAAACTGTTTTTT.

The V call is TRBV4-1, the J call TRBJ1-2, with D uncertain. With 0 bases removed from V and 0 bases from J, the gap between germline ends came to 14 bases. Germline CDR1 and CDR2: MGHRA and YSYEKL. There are 17 residues in the CDR3. Here the CDR3 reads CASSQDLTGRPNYGYTF. CDR3 DNA: TGCGCCAGCAGCCAAGATTTAACGGGAAGGCCTAACTATGGCTACACCTTC.

The chain is built from TRBV2 and TRBJ2-3; tentative D call: TRBD1 (6 bases). Trimming took off 10 bases at V and 2 bases at J, with 13 bases between the two ends. The length of the CDR3 is 13 residues. Germline-derived CDR1 and CDR2 are SNHLY and FYNNEI. The CDR3 DNA sequence: TGTGCCACTGCTTGGGGGCCCACAGATACGCAGTATTTT. Amino acid sequence: CATAWGPTDTQYF.

V is TRBV14 and J is TRBJ2-3, with 9 bases fitting TRBD2. In germline, CDR1 is SGHDN, CDR2 FVKESK. The CDR3 loop spans 13 amino acids. The ends lost 0 bases at V and 14 bases at J; junction bases unmatched: 6. CDR3 amino acids: CASSQDRTSDPYF. For the CDR3, the DNA is TGTGCCAGCAGCCAAGATCGGACTAGCGATCCGTATTTT.

The chain recombines TRBV5-6 with TRBJ2-7, with 7 bases identical to TRBD2. CDR1 is SGHDT, CDR2 YYEEEE, per germline. This CDR3 has 12 residues. J lost 9 bases, V lost 4 bases, and 7 bases had no gene match. The DNA of the CDR3 is TGTGCCAGCAGCCCTGGGACTATGGTGCAGTACTTC. Translating gives CASSPGTMVQYF.

The rearrangement joins TRBV7-9 to TRBJ2-7, with D uncertain. The germline V gene has CDR1 SEHNR and CDR2 FQNEAQ (reference sequence). V lost 3 bases and J 12 bases, leaving 18 bases between the germline ends. The CDR3 consists of 13 residues. The CDR3 protein is CASSFASSVGWYF. As DNA, the CDR3 is TGTGCCAGCAGCTTTGCCTCCAGTGTGGGCTGGTACTTC. Full variable domain (rest looked up from reference TRBV7-9 and TRBJ2-7): DTGVSQNPRHKITKRGQNVTFRCDPISEHNRLYWYRQTLGQGPEFLTYFQNEAQLEKSRLLSDRFSAERPKGSFSTLEIQRTEQGDSAMYLCASSFASSVGWYFGPGTRLTVT.

This clone was seen more than once but under ten times. The chain joins TRBV29-1 to TRBJ2-2; TRBD2 matches 13 bases. J was trimmed by 4 bases and V by 1 base; bases with no gene match: 9. This CDR3 is built from 18 residues. Looked up from germline, CDR1 is SQVTM and CDR2 is ANQGSEA. In nucleotides, the CDR3 is TGCAGCGTTGAAGGAACTAGCGGGGGGGCCCTAGGCACCGGGGAGCTGTTTTTT. It yields the protein CSVEGTSGGALGTGELFF.